The 6 T cell receptor beta chains in this list originate from one sample, sequenced in a study of T cells in Graves' hyperthyroidism and ophthalmopathy. There were TCR beta CDR3 regions amplified from RNA transcripts. First-round RT-PCR of the TCR CDR3 relied on the HTBI primer set. TCRdb independently ran MiXCR on the multiplex PCR reads; one entry per CDR3 protein. This sample yields 350,000 or so distinct CDR3 sequences, of which around 18% are seen a single time; around 16% belongs to the top ten. Sequenced sample: blood. The receptors stem from a woman between 35 and 50 years old with Graves' ophthalmopathy.

In regard to this clonotype: A much larger clone sits a single nucleotide away, making a read error possible. V and J are TRBV30 and TRBJ2-5; D is unclear. Trimming pared 0 bases from V and 5 bases from J, leaving 1 base between. The CDR3 totals 10 residues. Germline lookup yields CDR1 GTSNPN and CDR2 SVGIG (reference sequence). This CDR3 reads CAWSVETQYF. DNA of the CDR3: TGTGCCTGGAGTGTGGAGACCCAGTACTTC.

This clonotype was recorded at least ten times. The CDR3 nucleotides read TGTGCCAGCAATAGGATCAGGGGGGCCTATAATTCACCCCTCCACTTT. It specifies CASNRIRGAYNSPLHF. The chain couples TRBV6-1 to TRBJ1-6, with 7 bases lining up with TRBD1. The CDR3 consists of 16 residues. With 7 bases clipped from V and 2 bases from J, the junction kept 8 bases outside the gene matches. Looked up from germline, CDR1 is MNHNS and CDR2 is SASEGT.

This clonotype occurred a few times. V usage is TRBV5-1 and J usage is TRBJ2-7; the match to TRBD1 covers 8 bases. This CDR3 comprises 14 residues. Trimming cost V 7 bases and J 0 bases; bases outside gene matches: 6. Germline CDR1 is SGHRS and CDR2 is YFSETQ. CDR3: CASGWTGISYEQYF. The DNA for the CDR3 is TGCGCCAGCGGATGGACAGGGATCTCCTACGAGCAGTACTTC.

This clonotype has ten or more counts. The chain couples TRBV5-1 to TRBJ2-7; TRBD2 agrees at 7 bases. V lost 5 bases, J lost 0 bases, and 5 bases stayed unmatched. This CDR3 has 14 amino acids. From germline, CDR1 is SGHRS and CDR2 YFSETQ. This chain's CDR3 is CASRTERGSYEQYF. The CDR3, as DNA: TGCGCCAGCAGAACCGAGCGGGGCTCCTACGAGCAGTACTTC.

This clonotype has at least ten counts. The V call is TRBV28, the J call TRBJ2-2; the D gene could be TRBD1 or TRBD2 (5 bases each). Trimming cost V 0 bases and J 0 bases, with 11 bases left between them. CDR3 length equals 17 residues. Germline V lookup: CDR1 MDHEN, CDR2 SYDVKM. The CDR3 reads CASSLWSGRTNTGELFF. CDR3 nucleotides: TGTGCCAGCAGTTTATGGTCGGGACGGACGAACACCGGGGAGCTGTTTTTT.

The table lists this clonotype with many counts. The chain uses TRBV30 and TRBJ2-7; TRBD2 aligns across 11 bases. Germline V gene sequence: CDR1 GTSNPN, CDR2 SVGIG (reference sequence). The J segment lost 2 bases and the V segment lost 5 bases, leaving 2 bases of the junction unmatched. The CDR3 contains 13 residues. CDR3 in amino acids: CAWGTSGPYEQYF. CDR3 bases: TGTGCCTGGGGGACTAGCGGTCCCTACGAGCAGTACTTC. Based on the CDR3 plus reference TRBV30 and TRBJ2-7, the full variable domain is SQTIHQWPATLVQPVGSPLSLECTVEGTSNPNLYWYRQAAGRGLQLLFYSVGIGQISSEVPQNLSASRPQDRQFILSSKKLLLSDSGFYLCAWGTSGPYEQYFGPGTRLTVT.